These T cell receptor beta chains were read from a single sample in a study of blood T cell repertoires in COVID-19. The data were produced by immunoSEQ multiplex PCR, yet TCRdb's version contains in-frame clones alone and is incomplete. The sample consists of 25,000 or so clones, around nine tenths of them appearing once. Material for sequencing was peripheral blood. These receptors came from a human donor in a cohort sampled during active COVID-19. Each CDR3 is given with its conserved first and last residue. D genes are given only for firm matches. Only part of the rows carry a size: once, few, many, or a class if the clone is expanded.

clone size: few; V gene: TRBV20-1; D gene: .; J gene: TRBJ1-6; CDR3 DNA: TGCAGTGCTAGTATCCAGATACAATATAATTCACCCCTCCACTTT; CDR3 protein: CSASIQIQYNSPLHF
clone size: .; V gene: TRBV5-1; D gene: TRBD2; J gene: TRBJ2-2; CDR3 DNA: TGCGCCAGCAGCTTGAGACTAGCGGGAGGGGCGAACACCGGGGAGCTGTTTTTT; CDR3 protein: CASSLRLAGGANTGELFF
clone size: .; V gene: TRBV5-6; D gene: .; J gene: TRBJ2-7; CDR3 DNA: TGTGCCAGCAGCCAGCGGCACCCCGGATTCTTTGGGCAGTACTTC; CDR3 protein: CASSQRHPGFFGQYF
clone size: .; V gene: TRBV20-1; D gene: TRBD2; J gene: TRBJ2-7; CDR3 DNA: TGCAGTGCTAGTGGCGCGGGGGGGCTAAACGAGCAGTACTTC; CDR3 protein: CSASGAGGLNEQYF
clone size: .; V gene: TRBV14; D gene: .; J gene: TRBJ2-3; CDR3 DNA: TGTGCCAGCAGCCAAGAGGGCCACAGCACAGATACGCAGTATTTT; CDR3 protein: CASSQEGHSTDTQYF
clone size: .; V gene: TRBV3-1/TRBV3-2; D gene: .; J gene: TRBJ2-2; CDR3 DNA: TGTGCCAGCAGCCTTGGGGCCTATCTCACCGGGGAGCTGTTTTTT; CDR3 protein: CASSLGAYLTGELFF
clone size: .; V gene: TRBV21-1; D gene: .; J gene: TRBJ2-5; CDR3 DNA: TGTGCCAGCAGCAACCCCAGACAGGGGGAAAAGGAGACCCAGTACTTC; CDR3 protein: CASSNPRQGEKETQYF
clone size: .; V gene: TRBV25-1; D gene: .; J gene: TRBJ1-4; CDR3 DNA: TGTGCCAGCAGTGTAGTACCAAATGAAAAACTGTTTTTT; CDR3 protein: CASSVVPNEKLFF
clone size: .; V gene: TRBV6-5; D gene: .; J gene: TRBJ1-2; CDR3 DNA: TGTGCCAGCAGGCCTGGGCGAGCAGGGGGCTACACCTTC; CDR3 protein: CASRPGRAGGYTF
clone size: .; V gene: TRBV5-1; D gene: TRBD2; J gene: TRBJ2-7; CDR3 DNA: TGCGCCAGCAGGGTGGGCCCGACTAGCGGGGGATCCTACGAGCAGTACTTC; CDR3 protein: CASRVGPTSGGSYEQYF
clone size: .; V gene: TRBV2; D gene: TRBD2; J gene: TRBJ2-1; CDR3 DNA: TGTGCCAGCAACCGCGGGGGGTCCTACAATGAGCAGTTCTTC; CDR3 protein: CASNRGGSYNEQFF
clone size: .; V gene: TRBV5-6; D gene: TRBD1; J gene: TRBJ1-2; CDR3 DNA: TGTGCCAGCAGCGCCGGGACAGGTCAAGCTAACTATGGCTACACCTTC; CDR3 protein: CASSAGTGQANYGYTF
clone size: .; V gene: TRBV5-5; D gene: TRBD1; J gene: TRBJ2-7; CDR3 DNA: TGTGCCAGCAGCTTTGGCGGACAGGGTTTCTACGAGCAGTACTTC; CDR3 protein: CASSFGGQGFYEQYF
clone size: .; V gene: TRBV19; D gene: TRBD1; J gene: TRBJ2-7; CDR3 DNA: TGTGCCAGTATTTTGGGCTTGACAGGGACGGCCTACGAGCAGTACTTC; CDR3 protein: CASILGLTGTAYEQYF
clone size: .; V gene: TRBV6-4; D gene: .; J gene: TRBJ1-1; CDR3 DNA: TGTGCCAGCAGTGATACAGGGACCACTGAAGCTTTCTTT; CDR3 protein: CASSDTGTTEAFF
clone size: .; V gene: TRBV19; D gene: TRBD1; J gene: TRBJ2-3; CDR3 DNA: TGTGCCAGTAGCTCGGGACAGGGGACAGATACGCAGTATTTT; CDR3 protein: CASSSGQGTDTQYF
clone size: once; V gene: TRBV5-4; D gene: TRBD2; J gene: TRBJ2-3; CDR3 DNA: TGTGCCAGCAGCAAACTAGCGGGATTTAATACGCAGTATTTT; CDR3 protein: CASSKLAGFNTQYF
clone size: .; V gene: TRBV6-5; D gene: .; J gene: TRBJ1-4; CDR3 DNA: TGTGCCAGCAGCGGGGGTTGGGGCAGCAATGAAAAACTGTTTTTT; CDR3 protein: CASSGGWGSNEKLFF
clone size: .; V gene: TRBV6-5; D gene: .; J gene: TRBJ1-1; CDR3 DNA: TGTGCCAGCAGCACCCCGCCAGGCCAAAACACTGAAGCTTTCTTT; CDR3 protein: CASSTPPGQNTEAFF
clone size: .; V gene: TRBV7-7; D gene: TRBD2; J gene: TRBJ2-5; CDR3 DNA: TGTGCCAGCAGCTCCGGGACTAGCGGGGGGGAGACCCAGTACTTC; CDR3 protein: CASSSGTSGGETQYF
clone size: .; V gene: TRBV2; D gene: .; J gene: TRBJ2-2; CDR3 DNA: TGTGCCAGCAGTAGGGGGGGCGGTAACACCGGGGAGCTGTTTTTT; CDR3 protein: CASSRGGGNTGELFF
clone size: .; V gene: TRBV27; D gene: TRBD1; J gene: TRBJ1-6; CDR3 DNA: TGTGCCAGCAGTTTATGGGACAGGGTGTCACCCCTCCACTTT; CDR3 protein: CASSLWDRVSPLHF
clone size: .; V gene: TRBV4-1; D gene: TRBD2; J gene: TRBJ2-1; CDR3 DNA: TGCGCCAGCAGCCAAGATAAACTAGCGGGAGTAACTTTCGGCCTCAATGAGCAGTTCTTC; CDR3 protein: CASSQDKLAGVTFGLNEQFF
clone size: .; V gene: TRBV4-2; D gene: .; J gene: TRBJ2-7; CDR3 DNA: TGTGCCAGCAGCCAAGAAAGTCAGCGGCCCCCCTACGAGCAGTACTTC; CDR3 protein: CASSQESQRPPYEQYF
clone size: .; V gene: TRBV29-1; D gene: .; J gene: TRBJ2-5; CDR3 DNA: TGCAGCGTTGAACTCTGGGGGGAAGGGACCCAGTACTTC; CDR3 protein: CSVELWGEGTQYF
clone size: .; V gene: TRBV6-5; D gene: TRBD2; J gene: TRBJ2-1; CDR3 DNA: TGTGCCAGCAGTTACTCGATCGCCGGGAGGCATGAGCAGTTCTTC; CDR3 protein: CASSYSIAGRHEQFF